One and the same sample provided the 7 T cell receptor beta chains below, sequenced in a study of regulatory T cells in long-lasting Graves disease. Arm-PCR with iRepertoire HTBI primers amplified the CDR3 regions for these TCR beta libraries. TCRdb processed the multiplex PCR reads anew with MiXCR; each CDR3 protein has one entry. In the table there are approximately 690,000 distinct CDR3 sequences, 30% of which are singletons. Time point here: persistent/refractory GD, antithyroid drugs over 5 years with positive TRAb. Researchers made the TCR library from RNA that was extracted from PBMCs. This sample comprised peripheral blood mononuclear cells (PBMCs), obtained when the disease was refractory, from a patient treated with antithyroid drugs. These receptors were obtained from a female donor with Graves disease.

This clonotype was seen a handful of times. The V and J genes are TRBV5-1 and TRBJ1-2, with D hard to call. This CDR3 has 13 residues. The germline V and J ends were trimmed by 2 bases and 2 bases, with 7 bases remaining between them. Per the germline V gene, CDR1 is SGHRS and CDR2 is YFSETQ. The CDR3 reads CASSFDHNYGYTF. DNA of the CDR3: TGCGCCAGCAGCTTTGATCACAACTATGGCTACACCTTC. The full variable domain, rest sourced from reference TRBV5-1 and TRBJ1-2, is KAGVTQTPRYLIKTRGQQVTLSCSPISGHRSVSWYQQTPGQGLQFLFEYFSETQRNKGNFPGRFSGRQFSNSRSEMNVSTLELGDSALYLCASSFDHNYGYTFGSGTRLTVV.

This clonotype turned up a few times. The rearrangement uses TRBV2 and TRBJ2-2, with 8 bases lining up with TRBD2. Per the germline V gene, CDR1 is SNHLY and CDR2 is FYNNEI. The junction had 1 base not matched to a gene; V was cut back by 7 bases and J by 3 bases. This CDR3 comprises 13 residues. CDR3 protein: CASKAGDTGELFF. Written as DNA, the CDR3 is TGTGCCAGCAAAGCGGGAGACACCGGGGAGCTGTTTTTT.

This clonotype was observed a few times. CDR3 DNA: TGTGCCTCGGGGAGGACAATCACTGAAGCTTTCTTT. It is translated as CASGRTITEAFF. The rearrangement uses TRBV30 and TRBJ1-1; D is possibly TRBD1 (5 bases). The V end was cut by 7 bases, the J end by 4 bases, with 13 bases between. Germline loops: CDR1 GTSNPN, CDR2 SVGIG (reference sequence). The CDR3 contains 12 residues. Complete variable domain (other parts from reference TRBV30 and TRBJ1-1): SQTIHQWPATLVQPVGSPLSLECTVEGTSNPNLYWYRQAAGRGLQLLFYSVGIGQISSEVPQNLSASRPQDRQFILSSKKLLLSDSGFYLCASGRTITEAFFGQGTRLTVV.

V is TRBV13 and J is TRBJ2-3; D not resolved. The CDR3 is made up of 15 amino acids. Per the germline V gene, CDR1 is PRHDT and CDR2 is FYEKMQ (reference sequence). The V end was cut by 1 base, the J end by 1 base, with 9 bases between. CDR3 sequence (DNA): TGTGCCAGCAGCTTAGTCTCCGCCCGCACAGATACGCAGTATTTT. Translation: CASSLVSARTDTQYF.

Notes on this clonotype: The junction departs from the called germline gene at one end, perhaps through a read error. The V call is TRBV12-3 or TRBV12-4, the J call TRBJ2-5; 7 positions agree with TRBD2. This CDR3 spans 13 amino acids. This chain's CDR3 is CAGSPGLGETQYF. In DNA form, the CDR3 reads TGTGCCGGCAGTCCCGGACTAGGGGAGACCCAGTACTTC.

This clonotype was picked up many times. The rearrangement links TRBV28 to TRBJ1-1; D remains unclear. This CDR3 has 11 residues. The V gene lost 5 bases and the J gene lost 6 bases, with 7 bases spanning the gap. CDR1 and CDR2 (germline): MDHEN, SYDVKM. CDR3 DNA sequence: TGTGCCAGCAGTGCCCTATCTGAAGCTTTCTTT. This gives the protein CASSALSEAFF.

The V gene is TRBV2, the J gene TRBJ1-5; 7 bases line up with TRBD1. Germline V lookup: CDR1 SNHLY, CDR2 FYNNEI. This CDR3 spans 13 amino acids. V trimming: 6 bases; J trimming: 5 bases; junction bases outside the gene matches: 4. In DNA form, the CDR3 reads TGTGCCAGCAGAACAGGGGCCGATCAGCCCCAGCATTTT. This encodes CASRTGADQPQHF. The complete variable domain, with remaining parts taken from reference TRBV2 and TRBJ1-5, reads EPEVTQTPSHQVTQMGQEVILRCVPISNHLYFYWYRQILGQKVEFLVSFYNNEISEKSEIFDDQFSVERPDGSNFTLKIRSTKLEDSAMYFCASRTGADQPQHFGDGTRLSIL.